The clone carrying this T cell receptor beta chain was picked up one time. TCRdb's table, derived via immunoSEQ multiplex PCR, lists solely in-frame clones and lacks some. The sample has over 55,000 clones, 93% seen once. V trimming: 3 bases; J trimming: 4 bases; junction bases outside the gene matches: 7. This CDR3 is 15 amino acids long. Germline V gene sequence: CDR1 LNHNV, CDR2 YYDKDF (reference sequence). This record belongs to a study of T cell changes during pregnancy in multiple sclerosis. The sample in question was peripheral blood, obtained after pregnancy. The chain joins TRBV15 to TRBJ2-7; 9 bases match TRBD2. This TCR was sampled from a female donor with multiple sclerosis, enrolled in a pregnancy study. Here the CDR3 reads CATSRWASGAYEQYF. CDR3 bases: TGTGCCACCAGCAGGTGGGCTAGCGGGGCATACGAGCAGTACTTC.